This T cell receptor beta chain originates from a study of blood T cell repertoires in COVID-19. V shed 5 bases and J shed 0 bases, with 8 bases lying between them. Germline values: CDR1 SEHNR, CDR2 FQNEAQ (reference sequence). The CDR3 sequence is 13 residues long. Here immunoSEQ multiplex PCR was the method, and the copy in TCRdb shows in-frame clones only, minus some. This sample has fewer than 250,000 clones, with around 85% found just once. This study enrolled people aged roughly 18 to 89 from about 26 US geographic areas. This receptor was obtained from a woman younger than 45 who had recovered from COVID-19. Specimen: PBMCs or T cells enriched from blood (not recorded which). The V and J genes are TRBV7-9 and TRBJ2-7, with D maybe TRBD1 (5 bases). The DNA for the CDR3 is TGTGCCAGCAGCAAGCAGGGCTCCTACGAGCAGTACTTC. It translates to CASSKQGSYEQYF. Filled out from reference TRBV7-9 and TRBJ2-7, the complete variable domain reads DTGVSQNPRHKITKRGQNVTFRCDPISEHNRLYWYRQTLGQGPEFLTYFQNEAQLEKSRLLSDRFSAERPKGSFSTLEIQRTEQGDSAMYLCASSKQGSYEQYFGPGTRLTVT.